A single T cell receptor beta chain is shown here with its context. The record originates from a study of T-cell reconstitution after alpha-beta-depleted transplantation in children. This CDR3 comprises 13 residues. The germline V gene encodes CDR1 SGHTA and CDR2 FQGNSA. With V trimmed by 5 bases and J by 4 bases, 3 bases remained unmatched. Preparation of the TCRbeta library involved a method that used unique molecular identifiers. In TCRdb, the PCR reads were re-called with MiXCR into one record per CDR3 protein. This table holds 500,000 or so distinct CDR3 sequences, 32% found once. The sample in question was PBMCs from the stem cell graft donor, obtained from the stem cell graft. The receptor was derived from a human donor who donated a stem cell graft to a child with aplastic anemia. V usage is TRBV7-2 and J usage is TRBJ1-2, with TRBD1 matching over 8 bases. The CDR3 here is CASSTGQGYGYTF. The CDR3 DNA reads TGTGCCAGCAGCACCGGACAGGGCTATGGCTACACCTTC.